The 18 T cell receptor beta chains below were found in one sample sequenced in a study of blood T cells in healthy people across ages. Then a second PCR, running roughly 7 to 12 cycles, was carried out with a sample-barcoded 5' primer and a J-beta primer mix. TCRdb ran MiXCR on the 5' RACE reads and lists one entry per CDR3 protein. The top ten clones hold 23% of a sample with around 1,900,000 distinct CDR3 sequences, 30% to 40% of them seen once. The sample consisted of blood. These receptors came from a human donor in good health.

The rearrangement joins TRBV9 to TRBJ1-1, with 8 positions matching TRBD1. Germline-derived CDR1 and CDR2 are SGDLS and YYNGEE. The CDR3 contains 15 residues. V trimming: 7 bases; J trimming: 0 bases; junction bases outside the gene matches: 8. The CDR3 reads CASSRTGSVNTEAFF. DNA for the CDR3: TGTGCCAGCTCAAGGACAGGGTCGGTGAACACTGAAGCTTTCTTT.

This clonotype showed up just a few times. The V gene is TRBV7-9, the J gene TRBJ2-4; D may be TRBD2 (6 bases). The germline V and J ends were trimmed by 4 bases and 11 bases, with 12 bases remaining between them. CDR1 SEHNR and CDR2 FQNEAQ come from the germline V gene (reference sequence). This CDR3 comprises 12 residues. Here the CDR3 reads CASSSGPGVQYF. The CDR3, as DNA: TGTGCCAGCAGCTCCGGACCGGGAGTTCAGTACTTC. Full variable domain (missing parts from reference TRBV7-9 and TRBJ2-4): DTGVSQNPRHKITKRGQNVTFRCDPISEHNRLYWYRQTLGQGPEFLTYFQNEAQLEKSRLLSDRFSAERPKGSFSTLEIQRTEQGDSAMYLCASSSGPGVQYFGAGTRLSVL.

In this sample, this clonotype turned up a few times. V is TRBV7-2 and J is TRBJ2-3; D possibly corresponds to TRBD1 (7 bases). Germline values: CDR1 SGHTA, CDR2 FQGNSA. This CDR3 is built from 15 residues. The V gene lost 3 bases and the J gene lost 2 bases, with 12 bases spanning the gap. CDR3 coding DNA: TGTGCCAGCAGCTTTAGGAGGGGGCTCACAGATACGCAGTATTTT. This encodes CASSFRRGLTDTQYF.

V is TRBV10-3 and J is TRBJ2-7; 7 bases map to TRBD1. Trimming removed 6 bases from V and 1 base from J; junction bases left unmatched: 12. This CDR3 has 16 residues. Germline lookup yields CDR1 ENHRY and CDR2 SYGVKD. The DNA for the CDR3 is TGTGCCATCAGCTCATTGGGACAGCGAAAGTCCTACGAGCAGTACTTC. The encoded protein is CAISSLGQRKSYEQYF.

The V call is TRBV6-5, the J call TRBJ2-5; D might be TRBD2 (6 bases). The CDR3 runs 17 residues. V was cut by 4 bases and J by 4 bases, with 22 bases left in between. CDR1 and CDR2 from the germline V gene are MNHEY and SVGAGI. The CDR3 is CASSSFGGRMTVETQYF. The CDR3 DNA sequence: TGTGCCAGCAGTTCCTTCGGAGGGAGGATGACCGTAGAGACCCAGTACTTC.

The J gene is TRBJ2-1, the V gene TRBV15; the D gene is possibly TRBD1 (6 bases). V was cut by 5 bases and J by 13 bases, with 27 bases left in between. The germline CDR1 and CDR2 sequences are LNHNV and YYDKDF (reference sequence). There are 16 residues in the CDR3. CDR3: CATSGNRAAVGETQFF. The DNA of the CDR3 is TGTGCCACCAGCGGCAACAGGGCAGCGGTTGGAGAGACCCAGTTCTTC.

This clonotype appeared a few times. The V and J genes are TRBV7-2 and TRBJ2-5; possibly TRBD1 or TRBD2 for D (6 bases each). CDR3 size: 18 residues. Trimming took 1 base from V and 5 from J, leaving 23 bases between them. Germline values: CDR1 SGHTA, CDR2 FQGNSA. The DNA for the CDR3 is TGTGCCAGCAGCTTAGGCCCCGGTGGGGGGCGGGGTCAGGAGACCCAGTACTTC. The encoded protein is CASSLGPGGGRGQETQYF.

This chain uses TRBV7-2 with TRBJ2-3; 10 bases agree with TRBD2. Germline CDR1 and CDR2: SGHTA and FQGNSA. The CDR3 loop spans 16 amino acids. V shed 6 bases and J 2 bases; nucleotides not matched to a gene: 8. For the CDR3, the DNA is TGTGCCAGCAGTCGAGCGGGGGGGTCTAACACAGATACGCAGTATTTT. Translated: CASSRAGGSNTDTQYF.

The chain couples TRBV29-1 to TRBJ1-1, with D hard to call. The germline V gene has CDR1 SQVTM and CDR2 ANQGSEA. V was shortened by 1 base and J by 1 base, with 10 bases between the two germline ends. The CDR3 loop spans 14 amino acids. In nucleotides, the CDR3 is TGCAGCGTTGAAGTTTCAGCACGGAACACTGAAGCTTTCTTT. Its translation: CSVEVSARNTEAFF.

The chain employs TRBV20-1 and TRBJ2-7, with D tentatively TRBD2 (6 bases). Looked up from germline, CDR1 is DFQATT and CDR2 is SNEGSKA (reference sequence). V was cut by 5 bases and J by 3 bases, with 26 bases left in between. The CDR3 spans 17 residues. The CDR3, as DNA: TGCAGTGCTGGGTATCTAGCGCTCGCCTTAGGGCACTACGAGCAGTACTTC. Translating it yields CSAGYLALALGHYEQYF.

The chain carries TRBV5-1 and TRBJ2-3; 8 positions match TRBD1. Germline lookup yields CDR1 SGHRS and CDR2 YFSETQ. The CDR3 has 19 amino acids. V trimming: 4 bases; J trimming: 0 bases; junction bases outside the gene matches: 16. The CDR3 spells CASSPDRASQRGSTDTQYF. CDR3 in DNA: TGCGCCAGCAGCCCGGACAGGGCGTCTCAACGGGGTAGCACAGATACGCAGTATTTT.

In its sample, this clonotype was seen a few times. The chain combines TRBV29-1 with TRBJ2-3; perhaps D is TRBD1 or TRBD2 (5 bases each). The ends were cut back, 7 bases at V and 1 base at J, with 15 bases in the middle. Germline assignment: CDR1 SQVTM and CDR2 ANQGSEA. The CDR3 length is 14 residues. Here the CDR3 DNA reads TGCAGCGGATTCGGGGCGATGGGCACAGATACGCAGTATTTT. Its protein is CSGFGAMGTDTQYF.

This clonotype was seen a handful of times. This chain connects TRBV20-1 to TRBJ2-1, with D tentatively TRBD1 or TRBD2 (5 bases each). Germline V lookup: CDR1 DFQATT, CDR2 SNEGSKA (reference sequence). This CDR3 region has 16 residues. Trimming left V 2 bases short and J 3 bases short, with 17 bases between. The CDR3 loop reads CSARKTGAHLYNEQFF. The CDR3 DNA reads TGCAGTGCTAGAAAAACCGGGGCTCACCTCTACAATGAGCAGTTCTTC.

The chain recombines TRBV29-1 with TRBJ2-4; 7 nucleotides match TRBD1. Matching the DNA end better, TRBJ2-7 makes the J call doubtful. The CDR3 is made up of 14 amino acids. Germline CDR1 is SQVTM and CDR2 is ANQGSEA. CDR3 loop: CSVKTGDINYEQYF. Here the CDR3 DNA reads TGCAGCGTGAAAACAGGGGACATTAATTACGAGCAGTACTTC.

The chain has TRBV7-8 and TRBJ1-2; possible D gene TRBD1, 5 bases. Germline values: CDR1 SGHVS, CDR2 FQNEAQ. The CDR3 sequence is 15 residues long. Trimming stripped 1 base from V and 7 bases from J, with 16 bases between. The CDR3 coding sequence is TGTGCCAGCAGCTTAGGGTTCGTTTCTGGGACTGGCTACACCTTC. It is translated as CASSLGFVSGTGYTF. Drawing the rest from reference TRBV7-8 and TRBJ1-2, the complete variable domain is GAGVSQSPRYKVAKRGQDVALRCDPISGHVSLFWYQQALGQGPEFLTYFQNEAQLDKSGLPSDRFFAERPEGSVSTLKIQRTQQEDSAVYLCASSLGFVSGTGYTFGSGTRLTVV.

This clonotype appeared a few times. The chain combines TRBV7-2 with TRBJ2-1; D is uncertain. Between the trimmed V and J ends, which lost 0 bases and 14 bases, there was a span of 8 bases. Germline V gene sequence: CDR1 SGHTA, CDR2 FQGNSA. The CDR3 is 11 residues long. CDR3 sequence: CASSLALTEFF. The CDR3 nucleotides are TGTGCCAGCAGCTTAGCGTTGACGGAGTTCTTC. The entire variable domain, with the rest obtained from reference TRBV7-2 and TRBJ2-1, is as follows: GAGVSQSPSNKVTEKGKDVELRCDPISGHTALYWYRQSLGQGLEFLIYFQGNSAPDKSGLPSDRFSAERTGGSVSTLTIQRTQQEDSAVYLCASSLALTEFFGPGTRLTVL.

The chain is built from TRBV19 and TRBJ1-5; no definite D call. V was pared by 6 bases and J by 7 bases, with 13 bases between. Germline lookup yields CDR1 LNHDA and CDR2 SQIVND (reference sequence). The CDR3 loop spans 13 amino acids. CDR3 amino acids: CASRGPQVQPQHF. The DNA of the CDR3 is TGTGCCAGTAGAGGCCCTCAAGTACAGCCCCAGCATTTT.

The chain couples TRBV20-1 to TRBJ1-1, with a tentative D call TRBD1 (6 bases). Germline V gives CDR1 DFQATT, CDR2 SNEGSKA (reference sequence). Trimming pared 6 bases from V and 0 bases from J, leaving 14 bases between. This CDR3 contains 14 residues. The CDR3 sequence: CSARNGGMNTEAFF. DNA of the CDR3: TGCAGTGCCAGGAACGGGGGCATGAACACTGAAGCTTTCTTT.